Following are 8 T cell receptor beta chains from one sample sequenced in a study of T cell repertoires in cytomegalovirus infection. These receptors' antigens are unknown. TCRdb re-called the reads through MiXCR, storing one row per CDR3 protein. The repertoire has roughly 45,000 distinct CDR3 sequences, roughly 20% of them found once; the top ten carry approximately 17%. The sequenced sample was PBMCs, sequenced either directly or after in vitro stimulation (not recorded which). The receptor source for this set is a human donor in good health (CMV status not recorded). Some clones in this sample may be carry-over from other donors' samples.

In the case of this clonotype: This may arise from a read error, as a much more abundant clone is one base away. The J gene is TRBJ1-4, the V gene TRBV16, with 7 nucleotides matching TRBD1. CDR1 KGHSY and CDR2 FQNENV come from the germline V gene. V dropped 5 bases and J dropped 6; count of bases not matched to a gene: 6. The CDR3 covers 14 residues. The CDR3 loop reads CASSRDSWYEKLFF. For the CDR3, the DNA is TGTGCCAGCAGCAGGGACAGCTGGTATGAAAAACTGTTTTTT.

This clonotype showed up many times. This chain joins TRBV7-2 and TRBJ2-7; 10 bases line up with TRBD2. Germline CDR1 reads SGHTA; CDR2 reads FQGNSA. Trimming took 5 bases from V and 2 from J; bases not matched to a gene: 3. There are 14 residues in the CDR3. The CDR3 nucleotides read TGTGCCAGCAGCAGGACTAGCGGACCCTACGAGCAGTACTTC. Its protein is CASSRTSGPYEQYF.

This clonotype was seen more than once but under ten times. The CDR3 DNA is TGTGCCAGCAGCCTGGGGGGTGATTCACCCCTCCACTTT. It translates to CASSLGGDSPLHF. This chain uses TRBV7-8 with TRBJ1-6; tentative D call: TRBD1 (5 bases). There are 13 residues in the CDR3. Germline-derived CDR1 and CDR2 are SGHVS and FQNEAQ. Trimming stripped 5 bases from V and 8 bases from J, with 10 bases between.

This clonotype has just a few counts. The gene calls are TRBV4-1 and TRBJ2-1, with 9 bases aligning to TRBD2. V shed 1 base, J shed 4 bases, and the junction held 14 bases outside the gene matches. CDR1 and CDR2 (germline): MGHRA, YSYEKL. The CDR3 contains 19 residues. DNA for the CDR3: TGCGCCAGCAGCCAAGCGGGGCTTCGGGCGGGAGGGCCGTACAATGAGCAGTTCTTC. This encodes CASSQAGLRAGGPYNEQFF.

This clonotype was recorded at least ten times. The chain carries TRBV6-5 and TRBJ1-1; D is uncertain. This CDR3 region has 13 residues. Deletions cut 2 bases from V and 11 bases from J, with 15 bases between. CDR1 is MNHEY and CDR2 is SVGAGI in the germline V gene. The CDR3 sequence: CASSYTSSHGAFF. The CDR3 DNA sequence: TGTGCCAGCAGTTACACGTCGTCTCATGGGGCTTTCTTT.

This clonotype was recorded a few times. The chain combines TRBV7-8 with TRBJ1-5; D is ambiguous. Germline loops: CDR1 SGHVS, CDR2 FQNEAQ. V was trimmed by 2 bases and J by 7 bases, leaving 12 bases between them. CDR3 length: 14 residues. CDR3 sequence reads: CASSLMGRGQPQHF. CDR3 bases: TGTGCCAGCAGCTTAATGGGCCGAGGACAGCCCCAGCATTTT.

A single count supports this clonotype. The rearrangement uses TRBV5-4 and TRBJ2-2; no clear D. The CDR3 length is 13 residues. The ends were cut back, 1 base at V and 8 bases at J, with 9 bases in the middle. The germline gives CDR1 SGHNT, CDR2 YYREEE (reference sequence). CDR3 region: CASSLQDGGELFF. The CDR3 DNA reads as TGTGCCAGCAGCTTGCAGGATGGAGGGGAGCTGTTTTTT.

This clonotype was seen at least ten times. The V call is TRBV5-5, the J call TRBJ2-2, with unresolved D. Trimming cost V 1 base and J 0 bases, with 10 bases left between them. The CDR3 has 16 residues. Germline-derived CDR1 and CDR2 are SGHKS and YYEKEE (reference sequence). CDR3 sequence reads: CASSLSHTANTGELFF. The CDR3 nucleotides are TGTGCCAGCAGCTTGAGTCACACCGCGAACACCGGGGAGCTGTTTTTT.